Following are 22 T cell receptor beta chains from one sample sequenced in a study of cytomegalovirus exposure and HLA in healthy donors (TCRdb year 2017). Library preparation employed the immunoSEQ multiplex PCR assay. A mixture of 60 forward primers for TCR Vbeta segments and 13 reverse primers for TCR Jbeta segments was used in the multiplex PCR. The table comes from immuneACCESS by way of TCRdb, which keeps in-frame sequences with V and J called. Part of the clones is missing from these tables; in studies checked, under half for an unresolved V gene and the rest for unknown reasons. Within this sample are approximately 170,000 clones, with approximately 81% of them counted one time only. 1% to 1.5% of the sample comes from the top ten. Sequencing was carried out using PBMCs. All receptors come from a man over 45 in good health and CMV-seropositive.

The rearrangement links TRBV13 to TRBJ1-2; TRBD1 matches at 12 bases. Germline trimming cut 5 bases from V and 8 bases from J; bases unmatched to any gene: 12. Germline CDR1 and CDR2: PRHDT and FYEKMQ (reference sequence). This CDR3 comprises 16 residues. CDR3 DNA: TGTGCCAGCAGCCGCCCGCCGGGACAGGGGGCGTCGGGCTACACCTTC. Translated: CASSRPPGQGASGYTF.

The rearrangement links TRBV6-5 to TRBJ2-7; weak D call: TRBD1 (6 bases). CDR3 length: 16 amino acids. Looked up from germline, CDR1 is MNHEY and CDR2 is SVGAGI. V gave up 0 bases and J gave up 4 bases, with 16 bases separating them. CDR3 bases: TGTGCCAGCAGTTACTCTGGAACGGGACATCTATACGAGCAGTACTTC. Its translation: CASSYSGTGHLYEQYF.

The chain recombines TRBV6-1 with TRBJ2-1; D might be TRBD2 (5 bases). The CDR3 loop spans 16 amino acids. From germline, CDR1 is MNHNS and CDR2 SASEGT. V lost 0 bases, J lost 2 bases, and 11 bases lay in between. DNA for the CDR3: TGTGCCAGCAGTGAAGCGGGCGGAGGCCCCTACAATGAGCAGTTCTTC. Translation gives CASSEAGGGPYNEQFF.

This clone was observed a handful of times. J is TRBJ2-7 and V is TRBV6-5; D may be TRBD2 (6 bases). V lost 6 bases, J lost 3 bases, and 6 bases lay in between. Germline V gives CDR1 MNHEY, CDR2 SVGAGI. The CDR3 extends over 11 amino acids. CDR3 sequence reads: CASRTSYEQYF. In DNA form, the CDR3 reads TGTGCCAGCAGGACTAGCTACGAGCAGTACTTC.

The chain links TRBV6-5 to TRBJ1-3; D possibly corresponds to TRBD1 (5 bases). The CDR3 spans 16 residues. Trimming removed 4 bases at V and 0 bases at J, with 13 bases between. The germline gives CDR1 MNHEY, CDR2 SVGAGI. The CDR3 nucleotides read TGTGCCAGCAGTTTTAGGGGCACTCTCTCTGGAAACACCATATATTTT. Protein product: CASSFRGTLSGNTIYF.

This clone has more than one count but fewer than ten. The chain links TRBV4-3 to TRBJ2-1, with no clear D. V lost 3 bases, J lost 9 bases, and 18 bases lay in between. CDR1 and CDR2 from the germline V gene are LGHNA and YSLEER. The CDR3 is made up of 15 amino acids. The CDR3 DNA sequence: TGCGCCAGCAGCCAGGCTCGGTTGTCAGGCCCTGAGCAGTTCTTC. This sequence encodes CASSQARLSGPEQFF.

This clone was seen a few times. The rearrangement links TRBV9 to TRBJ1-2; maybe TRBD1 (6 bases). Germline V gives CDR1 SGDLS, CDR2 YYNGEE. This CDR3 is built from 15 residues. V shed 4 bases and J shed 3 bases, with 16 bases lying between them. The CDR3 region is CASSPSGGAYYGYTF. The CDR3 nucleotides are TGTGCCAGCAGCCCCTCGGGGGGCGCTTACTATGGCTACACCTTC.

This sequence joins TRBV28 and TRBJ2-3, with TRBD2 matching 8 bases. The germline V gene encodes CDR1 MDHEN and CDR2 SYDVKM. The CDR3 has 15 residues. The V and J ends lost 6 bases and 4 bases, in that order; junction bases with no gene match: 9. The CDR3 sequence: CASSPPGGRADTQYF. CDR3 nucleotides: TGTGCCAGCAGCCCACCGGGAGGGCGAGCAGATACGCAGTATTTT.

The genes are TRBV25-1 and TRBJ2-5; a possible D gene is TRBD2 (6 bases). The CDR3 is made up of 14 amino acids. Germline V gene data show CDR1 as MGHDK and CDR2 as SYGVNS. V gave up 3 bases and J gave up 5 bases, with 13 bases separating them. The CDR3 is CASSEEGPGETQYF. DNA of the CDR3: TGTGCCAGCAGTGAGGAGGGACCGGGGGAGACCCAGTACTTC.

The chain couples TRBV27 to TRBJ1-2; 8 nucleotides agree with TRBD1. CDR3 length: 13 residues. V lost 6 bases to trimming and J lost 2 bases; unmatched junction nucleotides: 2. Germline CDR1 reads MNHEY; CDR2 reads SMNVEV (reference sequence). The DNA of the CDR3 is TGTGCCAGCAGGGCAGGGGGCAACTATGGCTACACCTTC. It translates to CASRAGGNYGYTF.

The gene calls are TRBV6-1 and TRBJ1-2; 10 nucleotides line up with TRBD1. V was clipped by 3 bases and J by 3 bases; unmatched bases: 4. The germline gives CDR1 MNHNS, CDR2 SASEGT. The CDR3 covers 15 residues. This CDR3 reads CASSDRDRGYYGYTF. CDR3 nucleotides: TGTGCCAGCAGTGACAGGGACAGGGGTTACTATGGCTACACCTTC.

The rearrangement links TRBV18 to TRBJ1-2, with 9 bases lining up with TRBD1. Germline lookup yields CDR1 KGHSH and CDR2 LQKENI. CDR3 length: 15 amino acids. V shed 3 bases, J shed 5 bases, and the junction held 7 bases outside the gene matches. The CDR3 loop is CASSPSGQGPYGYTF. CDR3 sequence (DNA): TGTGCCAGCTCACCCTCGGGACAGGGTCCTTATGGCTACACCTTC.

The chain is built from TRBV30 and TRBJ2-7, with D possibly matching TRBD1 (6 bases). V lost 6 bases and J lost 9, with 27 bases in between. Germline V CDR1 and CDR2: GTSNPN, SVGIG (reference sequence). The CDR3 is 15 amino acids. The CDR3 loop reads CACDLRDTLGERQYF. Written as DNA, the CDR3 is TGTGCCTGCGACCTCCGGGACACCCTTGGGGAAAGGCAGTACTTC.

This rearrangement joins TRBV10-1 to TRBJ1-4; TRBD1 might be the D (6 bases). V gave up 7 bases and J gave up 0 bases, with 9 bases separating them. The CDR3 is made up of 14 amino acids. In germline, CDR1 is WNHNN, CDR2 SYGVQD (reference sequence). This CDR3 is CASMKGATNEKLFF. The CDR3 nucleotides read TGCGCCAGCATGAAGGGGGCAACTAATGAAAAACTGTTTTTT.

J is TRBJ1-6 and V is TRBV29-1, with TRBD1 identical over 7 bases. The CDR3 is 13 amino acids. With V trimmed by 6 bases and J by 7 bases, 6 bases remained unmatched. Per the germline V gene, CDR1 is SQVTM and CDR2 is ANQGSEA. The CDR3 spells CSVMTGRNSPLHF. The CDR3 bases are TGCAGCGTCATGACAGGGCGGAATTCACCCCTCCACTTT.

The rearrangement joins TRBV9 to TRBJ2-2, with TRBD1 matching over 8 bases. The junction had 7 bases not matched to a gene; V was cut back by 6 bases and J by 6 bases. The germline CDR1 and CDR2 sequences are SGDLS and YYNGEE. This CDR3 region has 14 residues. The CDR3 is CASKGQGGSGELFF. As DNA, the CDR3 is TGTGCCAGCAAAGGACAGGGAGGTTCCGGGGAGCTGTTTTTT.

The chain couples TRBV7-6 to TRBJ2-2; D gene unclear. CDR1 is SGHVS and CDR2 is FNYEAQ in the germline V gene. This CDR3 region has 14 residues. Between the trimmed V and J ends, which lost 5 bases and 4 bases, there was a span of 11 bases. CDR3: CASSHDIFTGELFF. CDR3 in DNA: TGTGCCAGCAGCCACGACATTTTCACCGGGGAGCTGTTTTTT.

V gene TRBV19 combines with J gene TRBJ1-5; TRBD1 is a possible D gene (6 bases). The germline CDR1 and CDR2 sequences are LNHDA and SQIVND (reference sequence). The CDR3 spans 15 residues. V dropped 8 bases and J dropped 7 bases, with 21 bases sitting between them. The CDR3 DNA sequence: TGTGCCAGTCGAGCCGTTCAGGGGTTTCGGCAGCCCCAGCATTTT. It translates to CASRAVQGFRQPQHF. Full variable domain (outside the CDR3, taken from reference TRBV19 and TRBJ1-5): DGGITQSPKYLFRKEGQNVTLSCEQNLNHDAMYWYRQDPGQGLRLIYYSQIVNDFQKGDIAEGYSVSREKKESFPLTVTSAQKNPTAFYLCASRAVQGFRQPQHFGDGTRLSIL.

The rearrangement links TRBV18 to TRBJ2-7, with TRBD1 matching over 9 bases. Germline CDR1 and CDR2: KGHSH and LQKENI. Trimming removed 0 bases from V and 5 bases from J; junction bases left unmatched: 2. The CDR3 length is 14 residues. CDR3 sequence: CASSPPGTGNEQYF. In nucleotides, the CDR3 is TGTGCCAGCTCACCACCGGGGACAGGGAACGAGCAGTACTTC.

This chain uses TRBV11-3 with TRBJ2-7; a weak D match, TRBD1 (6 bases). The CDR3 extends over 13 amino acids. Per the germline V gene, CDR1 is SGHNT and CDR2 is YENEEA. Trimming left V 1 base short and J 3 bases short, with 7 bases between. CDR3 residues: CASSLGQDYEQYF. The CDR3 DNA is TGTGCCAGCAGCTTAGGACAGGACTACGAGCAGTACTTC.

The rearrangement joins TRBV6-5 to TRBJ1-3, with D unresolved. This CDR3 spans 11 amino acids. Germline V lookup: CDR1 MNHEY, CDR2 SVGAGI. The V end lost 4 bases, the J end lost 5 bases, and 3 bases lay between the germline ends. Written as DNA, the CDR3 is TGTGCCAGCAGTTCCAGAAACACCATATATTTT. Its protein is CASSSRNTIYF.

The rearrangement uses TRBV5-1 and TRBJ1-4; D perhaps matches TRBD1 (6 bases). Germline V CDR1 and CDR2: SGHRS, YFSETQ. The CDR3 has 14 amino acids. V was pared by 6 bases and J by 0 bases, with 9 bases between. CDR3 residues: CASNTGSTNEKLFF. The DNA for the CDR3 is TGCGCCAGCAACACAGGGTCAACTAATGAAAAACTGTTTTTT.